This entry describes one T cell receptor beta chain. What it binds is not known. The length of the CDR3 is 19 residues. V lost 6 bases and J lost 6; bases outside the gene matches: 19. In germline, CDR1 is MGHRA, CDR2 YSYEKL. This sample stems from a study of T cell responses to AZD1222 COVID-19 vaccine. Study-level points and caveats: Reports say nearly half of spike-specific TCRs go after unmutated variant regions.

Sequencing was performed with immunoSEQ multiplex PCR; in TCRdb, only in-frame clones are kept and a portion is missing. The sample gives over 40,000 clones, about 83% of which show up once; roughly half is in the top ten. The chain is built from TRBV4-1 and TRBJ2-3; 12 bases align to TRBD2. This clonotype was sampled from an adult in good health. The material sequenced was peripheral blood, taken on day 0 of AZD1222 vaccination. The CDR3 DNA reads as TGCGCCAGCAGTTACGGACTAGCGGGGCGCCGCAAGGTTAGGGATACGCAGTATTTT. This encodes CASSYGLAGRRKVRDTQYF.